A single sample gave rise to the 26 T cell receptor beta chains below, sequenced in a study of shared clonotypes between healthy human individuals. Assay used: immunoSEQ multiplex PCR; TCRdb lists only in-frame clones, some missing. The sample holds about 2.4 million clones; 93% are singletons and the top ten take 0.36%. The sequenced sample was naive CD4+ T cells from PBMCs. Described subset: CD45RA+ positively selected. The receptors here all came from a man aged 18 to 35 in good health. Some clones in this sample may be carry-over from other donors' samples.

This clone has only a few counts. The CDR3 sequence: CASSGQGHQPQHF. The CDR3 DNA follows: TGTGCCAGCAGCGGCCAGGGGCATCAGCCCCAGCATTTT. The V call is TRBV9, the J call TRBJ1-5; possible D gene TRBD1, 6 bases. The V end was cut by 3 bases, the J end by 5 bases, with 9 bases between. This CDR3 contains 13 residues. CDR1 and CDR2 (germline): SGDLS, YYNGEE.

The chain recombines TRBV28 with TRBJ2-1; 8 bases match TRBD2. From germline, CDR1 is MDHEN and CDR2 SYDVKM. CDR3 size: 14 residues. V shed 7 bases, J shed 4 bases, and the junction held 6 bases outside the gene matches. The CDR3: CASTRAGVYNEQFF. As DNA, the CDR3 is TGTGCCAGCACTCGAGCGGGGGTATACAATGAGCAGTTCTTC.

This clone was recorded only once. The chain combines TRBV6-5 with TRBJ2-7; a weak D match, TRBD2 (5 bases). In germline, CDR1 is MNHEY, CDR2 SVGAGI. The CDR3 contains 14 residues. With 5 bases removed from V and 2 bases from J, the gap between germline ends came to 13 bases. The CDR3 protein is CASSRTPAPYEQYF. The CDR3, as DNA: TGTGCCAGCAGTAGGACTCCGGCCCCCTACGAGCAGTACTTC.

V usage is TRBV5-8 and J usage is TRBJ2-6; D possibly matches TRBD1 or TRBD2 (5 bases each). Germline lookup yields CDR1 SGHTS and CDR2 YDEGEE. V gave up 6 bases and J gave up 1 base, with 23 bases separating them. This CDR3 comprises 19 residues. The CDR3 DNA follows: TGTGCCAGCAACTTCTTCTATGGGACGGGTTTATCTGGGGCCAACGTCCTGACTTTC. Protein product: CASNFFYGTGLSGANVLTF.

V gene TRBV5-1 combines with J gene TRBJ1-1, with D unclear. Trimming pared 0 bases from V and 1 base from J, leaving 10 bases between. This CDR3 is built from 15 residues. Germline CDR1 SGHRS, CDR2 YFSETQ. The CDR3 spells CASSLGGNQNTEAFF. The CDR3 coding sequence is TGCGCCAGCAGCTTGGGTGGCAACCAGAACACTGAAGCTTTCTTT.

This sequence joins TRBV6-5 and TRBJ2-1; a possible D gene is TRBD1 (6 bases). Deletions cut 11 bases from V and 7 bases from J, with 18 bases between. The CDR3 runs to 13 residues. CDR1 and CDR2 from the germline V gene are MNHEY and SVGAGI. The CDR3: CASAGAARNEQFF. The CDR3 region has the DNA TGTGCCTCAGCAGGGGCGGCTAGGAATGAGCAGTTCTTC.

The sample holds one count of this clone. The chain joins TRBV5-6 to TRBJ2-7, with TRBD2 matching over 12 bases. Looked up from germline, CDR1 is SGHDT and CDR2 is YYEEEE. The length of the CDR3 is 16 residues. Unmatched junction bases numbered 7, after V lost 4 bases and J lost 2 bases. This CDR3 reads CASSLWTSGNPYEQYF. Written as DNA, the CDR3 is TGTGCCAGCAGCCTATGGACTAGCGGGAACCCCTACGAGCAGTACTTC.

In its sample, this clone was seen once. This sequence joins TRBV19 and TRBJ2-7, with TRBD1 as a possible D gene (5 bases). Germline V CDR1 and CDR2: LNHDA, SQIVND (reference sequence). The CDR3 covers 16 residues. V lost 2 bases, J lost 0 bases, and 14 bases lay in between. The CDR3, as DNA: TGTGCCAGTAGTATATCCAGGACAACTTACTCCTACGAGCAGTACTTC. This codes for CASSISRTTYSYEQYF.

The chain couples TRBV7-9 to TRBJ2-7; weak D call: TRBD2 (6 bases). V lost 5 bases to trimming and J lost 2 bases, with 13 bases between them. This CDR3 is 14 amino acids long. From germline, CDR1 is SEHNR and CDR2 FQNEAQ (reference sequence). CDR3 residues: CASSLNAGTYEQYF. The CDR3 DNA sequence: TGTGCCAGCAGCCTCAACGCGGGGACCTACGAGCAGTACTTC.

The CDR3 is CASSFGTSPGNTIYF. The CDR3 DNA is TGTGCCAGCAGTTTCGGCACATCGCCGGGAAACACCATATATTTT. This chain joins TRBV27 and TRBJ1-3; D gene ambiguous. Germline CDR1 reads MNHEY; CDR2 reads SMNVEV (reference sequence). The CDR3 extends over 15 amino acids. V was pared by 3 bases and J by 4 bases, with 13 bases between.

This clone was seen a handful of times. V is TRBV9 and J is TRBJ1-1; 10 bases align to TRBD1. The V segment lost 3 bases and the J segment 4 bases; nucleotides outside the gene matches: 6. Per germline, CDR1 SGDLS and CDR2 YYNGEE. The CDR3 is made up of 15 amino acids. CDR3: CASSAGTGDGTEAFF. The CDR3 DNA sequence: TGTGCCAGCAGCGCAGGGACAGGGGACGGCACTGAAGCTTTCTTT.

This clone was seen a few times. The chain links TRBV5-1 to TRBJ1-1, with D perhaps TRBD1 (5 bases). CDR3 length: 16 residues. Germline V gene lookup returns CDR1 SGHRS and CDR2 YFSETQ. V gave up 0 bases and J gave up 5 bases, with 17 bases separating them. Here the CDR3 DNA reads TGCGCCAGCAGCTTGGCCGGCTGGGAGGGGAGGACTGAAGCTTTCTTT. It translates to CASSLAGWEGRTEAFF.

The rearrangement uses TRBV5-8 and TRBJ2-2, with 9 positions matching TRBD1. Germline assignment: CDR1 SGHTS and CDR2 YDEGEE. The length of the CDR3 is 15 residues. V shed 0 bases and J 6 bases; nucleotides not matched to a gene: 3. For the CDR3, the DNA is TGTGCCAGCAGCTTGGAGGACAGGGGACCCGGGGAGCTGTTTTTT. This translates into CASSLEDRGPGELFF. The variable domain in full, with the rest retrieved from reference TRBV5-8 and TRBJ2-2, is EAGVTQSPTHLIKTRGQQATLRCSPISGHTSVYWYQQALGLGLQFLLWYDEGEERNRGNFPPRFSGRQFPNYSSELNVNALELEDSALYLCASSLEDRGPGELFFGEGSRLTVL.

V gene TRBV18 combines with J gene TRBJ1-5, with a weak D call TRBD1 (5 bases). This CDR3 spans 15 amino acids. V lost 2 bases, J lost 6 bases, and 14 bases lay in between. CDR1 and CDR2 from the germline V gene are KGHSH and LQKENI. The CDR3 region is CASSPTGQGGQPQHF. The CDR3 coding sequence is TGTGCCAGCTCACCAACGGGGCAGGGCGGTCAGCCCCAGCATTTT. The variable domain in full, completed from reference TRBV18 and TRBJ1-5, reads NAGVMQNPRHLVRRRGQEARLRCSPMKGHSHVYWYRQLPEEGLKFMVYLQKENIIDESGMPKERFSAEFPKEGPSILRIQQVVRGDSAAYFCASSPTGQGGQPQHFGDGTRLSIL.

The chain has TRBV7-3 and TRBJ2-2; 8 nucleotides line up with TRBD2. This CDR3 region has 16 residues. After removal of 2 bases from V and 4 bases from J, the junction contained 6 bases not matched to a gene. Germline values: CDR1 SGHTA, CDR2 FQGTGA. The CDR3 region is CASSLLGRAVTGELFF. In DNA form, the CDR3 reads TGTGCCAGCAGCTTACTCGGGAGGGCCGTCACCGGGGAGCTGTTTTTT.

This clone was found once. The chain joins TRBV5-1 to TRBJ2-1, with 9 bases fitting TRBD2. The V gene's germline CDR1 is SGHRS and CDR2 YFSETQ. The CDR3 is 16 amino acids. The V gene end was trimmed by 4 bases and the J gene end by 4 bases; junction bases not matched to a gene: 9. The CDR3 is CASSPLAGSRYNEQFF. The DNA of the CDR3 is TGCGCCAGCAGCCCGCTAGCGGGAAGCCGGTACAATGAGCAGTTCTTC.

J is TRBJ2-1 and V is TRBV4-1; 7 bases map to TRBD2. The CDR3 extends over 17 amino acids. Looked up from germline, CDR1 is MGHRA and CDR2 is YSYEKL. V was clipped by 1 base and J by 1 base; unmatched bases: 7. CDR3 DNA sequence: TGCGCCAGCAGCCAAGGGGCGGGAGCAAGATCCTACAATGAGCAGTTCTTC. Translation gives CASSQGAGARSYNEQFF.

For this clone: Other DNA sequences from this sample encode an identical CDR3 as well. The J gene is TRBJ2-3, the V gene TRBV5-1, with 10 bases fitting TRBD2. The CDR3 consists of 16 residues. Trimming at V came to 2 bases and at J to 3 bases, leaving 6 bases not matched to a gene. Looked up from germline, CDR1 is SGHRS and CDR2 is YFSETQ. The CDR3 loop is CASSLRASGSTDTQYF. The CDR3 DNA reads TGCGCCAGCAGCTTACGAGCTAGCGGGAGTACAGATACGCAGTATTTT.

This chain joins TRBV19 and TRBJ1-4; TRBD1 matches at 8 bases. V lost 8 bases to trimming and J lost 7 bases; unmatched junction nucleotides: 6. Per the germline V gene, CDR1 is LNHDA and CDR2 is SQIVND (reference sequence). The length of the CDR3 is 13 residues. The CDR3 here is CASGQGGREKLFF. In DNA, the CDR3 is TGTGCCAGTGGACAGGGAGGGCGTGAAAAACTGTTTTTT.

This clone was seen a few times. The gene calls are TRBV5-5 and TRBJ1-2, with TRBD1 as a possible D gene (6 bases). Trimming took 3 bases from V and 4 from J, leaving 13 bases between them. Per the germline V gene, CDR1 is SGHKS and CDR2 is YYEKEE (reference sequence). The CDR3 has 14 amino acids. The CDR3 DNA sequence: TGTGCCAGCAGCTCTGTAACAGGGTCCTATGGCTACACCTTC. Translating it yields CASSSVTGSYGYTF.

With respect to this clone: This sample also contains other DNA sequences that code for the same CDR3. The V call is TRBV7-9, the J call TRBJ1-1; D gene unclear. The CDR3 contains 14 residues. V was trimmed by 1 base and J by 1 base, leaving 7 bases between them. Per the germline V gene, CDR1 is SEHNR and CDR2 is FQNEAQ (reference sequence). CDR3 amino acids: CASSLGAGNTEAFF. For the CDR3, the DNA is TGTGCCAGCAGCTTAGGGGCGGGGAACACTGAAGCTTTCTTT.

The chain links TRBV5-4 to TRBJ2-7, with 9 bases lining up with TRBD2. Losses at the gene ends were 3 bases for V and 3 bases for J; bases not matched to a gene: 7. CDR1 and CDR2 from the germline V gene are SGHNT and YYREEE (reference sequence). The length of the CDR3 is 15 residues. CDR3 loop: CASSSPSGTDYEQYF. The CDR3 DNA reads as TGTGCCAGCAGCTCTCCTAGCGGGACTGACTACGAGCAGTACTTC.

The chain links TRBV14 to TRBJ2-5; 9 nucleotides agree with TRBD1. The V and J ends lost 3 bases and 9 bases, in that order; junction bases with no gene match: 11. This CDR3 is 15 amino acids long. Germline V gene lookup returns CDR1 SGHDN and CDR2 FVKESK. The CDR3 sequence: CASSHGQGTFRAQYF. DNA of the CDR3: TGTGCCAGCAGCCATGGACAGGGGACTTTTAGGGCCCAGTACTTC.

The V gene is TRBV7-3, the J gene TRBJ2-3, with a tentative D call TRBD2 (6 bases). CDR1 is SGHTA, CDR2 FQGTGA, per germline. V was shortened by 0 bases and J by 0 bases, with 16 bases between the two germline ends. The CDR3 totals 18 residues. The CDR3 loop is CASSLTGTVGTSTDTQYF. The CDR3 DNA follows: TGTGCCAGCAGCTTAACAGGGACCGTAGGGACTAGCACAGATACGCAGTATTTT.

A note on this clone: A read error may produce the germline difference seen at one junction end. The genes are TRBV27 and TRBJ2-7, with D unresolved. Germline V gene sequence: CDR1 MNHEY, CDR2 SMNVEV (reference sequence). The CDR3 runs to 13 residues. The CDR3 region has the DNA TGTGCCAGCAGTCTATCACCCTTGGACGAGCAGTACTTC. Its translation is CASSLSPLDEQYF.

The chain joins TRBV7-9 to TRBJ2-7; unclear D gene. The V end lost 6 bases, the J end lost 4 bases, and 13 bases lay between the germline ends. Germline CDR1 is SEHNR and CDR2 is FQNEAQ (reference sequence). The CDR3 consists of 13 residues. In DNA form, the CDR3 reads TGTGCCAGCAGTGGCTCTTTAGGGTACGAGCAGTACTTC. Residues: CASSGSLGYEQYF.